The rows below give T cell receptor beta chains drawn from one sample of a study of T-cell reconstitution after alpha-beta-depleted transplantation in children. TCRdb used MiXCR to reprocess the PCR reads, holding one entry per CDR3 protein. The profile shows approximately 400,000 distinct CDR3 sequences, 15% to 20% of them singletons. This material consisted of PBMCs, mostly from graft donor cells, taken 360 days after TCRalphabeta/CD19-depleted stem cell transplant. These receptors originate from a boy in the first two years of life who had a stem cell transplant for Wiskott-Aldrich syndrome, so the T cells may come from the graft donor. Both conserved end residues are part of each CDR3. D genes are given only for firm matches. Rows may omit the clone size; those that give it use once, few, many or a size class.

D gene	clone size	V gene	J gene	CDR3 DNA	CDR3 protein
.	.	TRBV11-2	TRBJ2-3	TGTGCCAGCAGCTTAGGAATAGGGACTCGCCCGTACACAGATACGCAGTATTTT	CASSLGIGTRPYTDTQYF
.	.	TRBV20-1	TRBJ2-3	TGCAGTGCTGACATCTGGGACTTAACTAGCACAGATACGCAGTATTTT	CSADIWDLTSTDTQYF
.	.	TRBV20-1	TRBJ2-7	TGCAGTGCTAGAGTCCAGCCTCAGGAGCAGTACTTC	CSARVQPQEQYF
.	.	TRBV20-1	TRBJ1-5	TGCAGTGCTAGAGATCTGGTCGGGGCTACCTATAGCAATCAGCCCCAGCATTTT	CSARDLVGATYSNQPQHF
.	.	TRBV4-1	TRBJ2-7	TGCGCCAGCACCGCCAGGGGCCAACTCGGGAGCGAGCAGTACTTC	CASTARGQLGSEQYF
.	.	TRBV7-9	TRBJ2-5	TGTGCCAGCAGCTTCGACGCGCTGAACCCAGAGACCCAGTACTTC	CASSFDALNPETQYF
TRBD1	few	TRBV28	TRBJ2-7	TGTGCCAGCAGTCGGGGCGGGACAGGGGAAGGCGAGCAGTACTTC	CASSRGGTGEGEQYF
TRBD2	few	TRBV2	TRBJ2-1	TGTGCCAGCAAGAGGCGGGGGACTGACAATGAGCAGTTCTTC	CASKRRGTDNEQFF
TRBD2	.	TRBV24-1	TRBJ2-1	TGTGCCACCAGCCCCAGCGGGGTTAGCTCCTACAATGAGCAGTTCTTC	CATSPSGVSSYNEQFF
.	many	TRBV12-3/TRBV12-4	TRBJ1-4	TGTGCCAGCAGTTTACGGGGGGAAGACGGAAAACTGTTTTTT	CASSLRGEDGKLFF
.	few	TRBV11-2	TRBJ2-1	TGTGCCAGCAGCCGCATTGACAGGCACTCCTACAATGAGCAGTTCTTC	CASSRIDRHSYNEQFF
.	few	TRBV5-1	TRBJ2-5	TGCGCCAGCAGCTTGGGGGCTAGCAACTCTCAAGAGACCCAGTACTTC	CASSLGASNSQETQYF
.	few	TRBV13	TRBJ2-5	TGTGCCAGCAGCATTGGACCTGAACAAGAGACCCAGTACTTC	CASSIGPEQETQYF
.	.	TRBV6-1	TRBJ2-2	TGTGCCAGCAGTACGACACGCCCGAGCACCGGGGAGCTGTTTTTT	CASSTTRPSTGELFF
.	few	TRBV2	TRBJ2-2	TGTGCCAGCAGTGAAAGTAATAGCGGCGGGGAGCTGTTTTTT	CASSESNSGGELFF
.	few	TRBV6-5	TRBJ2-3	TGTGCCAGCAGTTACCCGGGGAGCACAGATACGCAGTATTTT	CASSYPGSTDTQYF
.	.	TRBV28	TRBJ2-1	TGTGCCAGCAGCCGGGGGGCGTGGAATGAGCAGTTCTTC	CASSRGAWNEQFF
TRBD2	.	TRBV18	TRBJ2-4	TGTGCCAGCTCACCACGCGGACTAGCTAAAAACATTCAGTACTTC	CASSPRGLAKNIQYF
.	.	TRBV5-1	TRBJ1-1	TGCGCCAGCAGCTTGGACAGGAGTCTAAACACTGAAGCTTTCTTT	CASSLDRSLNTEAFF
TRBD1	.	TRBV5-1	TRBJ2-7	TGCGCCAGCAGCTTGGCGACAGGGGTGAGCGAGCAGTACTTC	CASSLATGVSEQYF
TRBD2	few	TRBV5-1	TRBJ2-1	TGCGCCAGCAGCTTGCTAGCGGGAGGGCCCCCCCCATACAATGAGCAGTTCTTC	CASSLLAGGPPPYNEQFF
.	.	TRBV7-6	TRBJ2-7	TGTGCCAGCAGCTTAGCTAGGGGGGGAGCCTTCTCCTACGAGCAGTACTTC	CASSLARGGAFSYEQYF
TRBD2	.	TRBV15	TRBJ2-2	TGTGCCACCAGCAGGGGACTAGCGGGAGCGAAAACCGGGGAGCTGTTTTTT	CATSRGLAGAKTGELFF
.	.	TRBV13	TRBJ2-6	TGTGCCAGCAGCGCTCATCCAGGGAAAGGGGCCAACGTCCTGACTTTC	CASSAHPGKGANVLTF
.	.	TRBV9	TRBJ2-7	TGTGCCAGCAGCTCATCTCCATCGGGACTTCCCTACGAGCAGTACTTC	CASSSSPSGLPYEQYF
.	.	TRBV7-8	TRBJ2-3	TGTGCCAGCAGCAACCGGGACACCCACACAGATACGCAGTATTTT	CASSNRDTHTDTQYF
.	many	TRBV5-1	TRBJ2-2	TGCGCCAGCAGCTTGGATCGGGACACCGGGGAGCTGTTTTTT	CASSLDRDTGELFF
.	many	TRBV28	TRBJ2-2	TGTGCCAGCAGTTTACAGTTCGTCACCGGGGAGCTGTTTTTT	CASSLQFVTGELFF
.	.	TRBV4-3	TRBJ1-6	TGCGCCAGCAGCCAAGATTCACAATTGGCACCCCTCCACTTT	CASSQDSQLAPLHF
TRBD2	few	TRBV10-2	TRBJ2-1	TGCGCCAGCAGTGGGACTAGCGGGATGAACAATGAGCAGTTCTTC	CASSGTSGMNNEQFF
.	.	TRBV9	TRBJ2-1	TGTGCCAGCAGCGTAGAGAGCAGGGGTGGGAGTGAGCAGTTCTTC	CASSVESRGGSEQFF
.	few	TRBV12-3/TRBV12-4	TRBJ2-3	TGTGCCAGCAGTTTCGCGGGACCCCTAGGCACAGATACGCAGTATTTT	CASSFAGPLGTDTQYF
.	few	TRBV12-3/TRBV12-4	TRBJ1-1	TGTGCCATCATAGTGAACACTGAAGCTTTCTTT	CAIIVNTEAFF
TRBD1	few	TRBV29-1	TRBJ2-3	TGCAGCGTTGGGTGGGACAGGCAAAGCACAGATACGCAGTATTTT	CSVGWDRQSTDTQYF
TRBD2	.	TRBV4-1	TRBJ2-1	TGCGCCAGCAGCTTCGCACTAGCGGGGGGGTTCTGGGGGCAGTTCTTC	CASSFALAGGFWGQFF
TRBD2	.	TRBV9	TRBJ2-7	TGTGCCAGCAGCGTAGGACTAGCGGGAATGGACGAGCAGTACTTC	CASSVGLAGMDEQYF
.	few	TRBV10-3	TRBJ2-3	TGTGCCATCAGTGGGGGCGGACCCGAGGCAGATACGCAGTATTTT	CAISGGGPEADTQYF
.	once	TRBV6-2/TRBV6-3	TRBJ2-7	TGTGCCAGCAGTTCCCGGGGTCGCGGGCTGAGTTACGAGCAGTACTTC	CASSSRGRGLSYEQYF
.	.	TRBV7-2	TRBJ2-5	TGTGCCAGCAGCTTAGCGCCGGTGGAGGGTAACCAGTACTTC	CASSLAPVEGNQYF
.	.	TRBV6-1	TRBJ2-7	TGTGCCAGCAGTCAATCTCAAAGCGGATACGAGCAGTACTTC	CASSQSQSGYEQYF
TRBD1	.	TRBV5-1	TRBJ2-1	TGCGCCAGCAGCTATCCGCAATTGGGACAGGGGGCGGATGAGCAGTTCTTC	CASSYPQLGQGADEQFF